This T cell receptor (beta chain) stems from a study of patients and donors after allogeneic stem cell transplantation (dated by TCRdb to about 2020). The germline V and J ends show losses of 0 bases and 0 bases respectively, and no gene match explains 4 bases of the junction. The CDR3 contains 16 residues, cysteine and phenylalanine counted. Only the CDR3 portion is preserved as DNA: 48 bases, with reading frame beginning at the first base. CDR1 MNHEY and CDR2 SVGAGI were looked up in the germline V gene. A remark on this clonotype: This receptor's antigen is unknown. One base away there is no much larger clone; base qualities are not given.

Libraries came from RT-PCR. Instrument used: NextSeq 550. The public sequencing data were trimmed at Q25 with fastp and processed into clonotypes with MiXCR by TCRdb, which kept only in-frame beta chains. For every CDR3 protein sequence, its rows merge into one entry that carries the most common genes and DNA. Counted in this sample were about a million distinct CDR3 sequences; more than 15% of them appeared once. 6% of the sample goes to the ten largest clones. The chain is made from TRBV6-5 and TRBJ1-1, with TRBD1 matching 7 junction bases. This TCR came from a human donor who was either an allogeneic HSCT recipient or a stem cell or donor lymphocyte infusion donor (not recorded which). It is not recorded whose cells these are; they may come from a transplant donor. Sequencing was performed on blood, either unsorted or a sorted T cell fraction (not recorded which). At the DNA level, the sequence is TGTGCCAGCAGTTACTCGAACAGGGGTGTGAACACTGAAGCTTTCTTT. This sequence encodes CASSYSNRGVNTEAFF.